This is a list of T cell receptor beta chains from one sample in a study of blood T cell repertoires in COVID-19. Produced via immunoSEQ multiplex PCR; TCRdb's table is partial and in-frame only. The sample consists of around 140,000 clones, around 88% of them appearing once. The sequenced sample was peripheral blood. Receptor source: a man aged 50 to 59 with active or convalescent COVID-19. The CDR3 runs from the conserved cysteine through the conserved F or W. The D gene is left open where the match is weak. Not every row has a clone size; where given, it reads once, few, many or a size class.

CDR3	DNA	D	J	V	size
CASSTPTTGDEQYF	TGCGCCAGCAGCACCCCCACGACAGGGGACGAGCAGTACTTC	TRBD1	TRBJ2-7	TRBV5-1	.
CASSQGQNQPQHF	TGTGCCAGCAGTCAAGGACAAAATCAGCCCCAGCATTTT	.	TRBJ1-5	TRBV12-3/TRBV12-4	.
CASSLKGGSGNTIYF	TGTGCCAGCAGTCTGAAAGGGGGATCTGGAAACACCATATATTTT	.	TRBJ1-3	TRBV7-2	.
CSVRNSYEQYF	TGCAGTGTCAGGAATTCTTACGAGCAGTACTTC	.	TRBJ2-7	TRBV20-1	.
CASRRLAGAGGETQYF	TGTGCCAGCAGAAGACTAGCGGGAGCTGGGGGGGAGACCCAGTACTTC	TRBD2	TRBJ2-5	TRBV27	.
CASRSRQDQETQYF	TGTGCCAGCAGATCAAGACAGGACCAAGAGACCCAGTACTTC	.	TRBJ2-5	TRBV6-5	.
CASSRGRNTEAFF	TGTGCCAGTAGCCGAGGGAGGAACACTGAAGCTTTCTTT	.	TRBJ1-1	TRBV19	.
CASSLYRGGSLYEQYF	TGTGCCAGCAGTTTATACCGCGGCGGGAGTTTGTACGAGCAGTACTTC	TRBD2	TRBJ2-7	TRBV27	.
CASSPVGTVSNQPQHF	TGTGCCAGCAGCCCGGTGGGGACAGTTAGCAATCAGCCCCAGCATTTT	TRBD1	TRBJ1-5	TRBV5-5	.
CASSQEDRGRWPQHF	TGCGCCAGCAGCCAAGAGGACAGGGGGCGGTGGCCCCAGCATTTT	TRBD1	TRBJ1-5	TRBV4-1	.
CASSSGLAGGEQFF	TGCGCCAGCAGCTCGGGACTAGCGGGAGGAGAGCAGTTCTTC	TRBD2	TRBJ2-1	TRBV5-1	.
CASSHDRGRHEQFF	TGTGCCAGCTCACACGACAGGGGGCGTCATGAGCAGTTCTTC	TRBD1	TRBJ2-1	TRBV18	.
CASSLLGGWSNQPQHF	TGTGCCAGCAGCTTACTCGGAGGTTGGAGCAATCAGCCCCAGCATTTT	.	TRBJ1-5	TRBV7-8	.
CASSEQGAFGYTF	TGTGCCAGCAGTGAACAGGGGGCGTTTGGCTACACCTTC	TRBD1	TRBJ1-2	TRBV2	.
CASSFYSNQPQHF	TGTGCCAGCAGTTTTTATAGCAATCAGCCCCAGCATTTT	.	TRBJ1-5	TRBV12-3/TRBV12-4	once
CASSTRDRRSYEQYF	TGTGCCAGTAGTACAAGGGACAGGCGATCCTACGAGCAGTACTTC	TRBD1	TRBJ2-7	TRBV19	.
CASSISMTSGLSEQYF	TGTGCCAGTAGTATCTCAATGACTAGCGGGCTTAGCGAGCAGTACTTC	TRBD2	TRBJ2-7	TRBV19	once
CASSEAGGGGYTF	TGTGCCAGCAGTGAAGCAGGGGGGGGTGGCTACACCTTC	.	TRBJ1-2	TRBV6-1	.
CASRPYDAGRTYEQYF	TGTGCCAGCAGACCTTATGACGCGGGGCGAACCTACGAGCAGTACTTC	.	TRBJ2-7	TRBV7-2	.
CASSFRGTNEKLFF	TGTGCCAGCAGTTTCAGGGGAACTAATGAAAAACTGTTTTTT	.	TRBJ1-4	TRBV27	.
CASHRGNTGELFF	TGTGCCAGTCACAGGGGGAACACCGGGGAGCTGTTTTTT	TRBD1	TRBJ2-2	TRBV6-5	.
CASSLDQGQGGNQPQHF	TGTGCCAGCAGCTTAGACCAAGGACAGGGGGGCAATCAGCCCCAGCATTTT	TRBD1	TRBJ1-5	TRBV7-8	.
CAWSVRPLRHDSNYGYTF	TGTGCCTGGAGTGTACGCCCCTTAAGACACGATTCTAACTATGGCTACACCTTC	.	TRBJ1-2	TRBV30	.
CASSFGGTSGRPRAYNEQFF	TGTGCCAGCAGCTTCGGGGGAACTAGCGGGAGGCCAAGGGCCTACAATGAGCAGTTCTTC	TRBD2	TRBJ2-1	TRBV7-8	.
CATSDGKRGGNFRNTIYF	TGTGCCACCAGTGACGGGAAAAGGGGGGGGAACTTCAGAAACACCATATATTTT	.	TRBJ1-3	TRBV24-1	.
CASRLLNRGQLGNQPQHF	TGTGCCAGCAGACTACTAAACCGGGGACAATTAGGGAATCAGCCCCAGCATTTT	.	TRBJ1-5	TRBV28	.
CASSATGEGSEAFF	TGTGCCAGTAGTGCGACAGGGGAAGGCTCTGAAGCTTTCTTT	TRBD1	TRBJ1-1	TRBV19	.
CAAEAGYQETQYF	TGTGCCGCAGAAGCGGGGTACCAAGAGACCCAGTACTTC	TRBD2	TRBJ2-5	TRBV15	.
CATSRDIHSNYGYTF	TGTGCCACCAGCAGAGATATCCACAGTAACTATGGCTACACCTTC	.	TRBJ1-2	TRBV15	once
CASSFQGGEKLFF	TGTGCCAGCAGTTTTCAGGGTGGGGAAAAACTGTTTTTT	.	TRBJ1-4	TRBV2	.
CASSPTGPIGGYTF	TGTGCCAGCAGTCCCACAGGGCCGATCGGTGGCTACACCTTC	.	TRBJ1-2	TRBV6-2/TRBV6-3	.
CASTGQGAELNTGELFF	TGCGCCAGCACCGGACAGGGGGCGGAATTGAACACCGGGGAGCTGTTTTTT	TRBD1	TRBJ2-2	TRBV5-1	.
CASSPAGTTNYGYTF	TGTGCCAGCAGCCCAGCCGGGACAACAAACTATGGCTACACCTTC	.	TRBJ1-2	TRBV4-2	.
CASSLGLAGGYEQFF	TGCGCCAGCAGCTTAGGGCTAGCGGGCGGGTATGAGCAGTTCTTC	TRBD2	TRBJ2-1	TRBV5-1	.
CASSLDGGFAGELFF	TGTGCCAGCAGCTTAGATGGGGGCTTCGCCGGGGAGCTGTTTTTT	.	TRBJ2-2	TRBV11-2	.
CASSKVPRTGDTEAFF	TGTGCCAGCAGCAAAGTCCCGCGGACAGGAGACACTGAAGCTTTCTTT	.	TRBJ1-1	TRBV21-1	.
CASSLGRPPETQYF	TGTGCCAGCAGCTTGGGCAGACCTCCAGAGACCCAGTACTTC	.	TRBJ2-5	TRBV7-2	.
CASSGGPNTEAFF	TGTGCCAGCAGCGGAGGTCCCAACACTGAAGCTTTCTTT	.	TRBJ1-1	TRBV5-6	.
CASSPPVEPETQYF	TGTGCCAGCTCACCACCTGTCGAGCCAGAGACCCAGTACTTC	.	TRBJ2-5	TRBV18	.
CSASAQWEKLFF	TGCAGTGCTAGTGCTCAGTGGGAAAAACTGTTTTTT	.	TRBJ1-4	TRBV20-1	.
CAWTKASWVFGDRAHEQYF	TGTGCCTGGACGAAGGCCTCTTGGGTTTTCGGGGACAGGGCCCACGAGCAGTACTTC	TRBD1	TRBJ2-7	TRBV30	few
CASSPRDRYYEQYF	TGTGCCAGCAGCCCCCGGGACAGATACTACGAGCAGTACTTC	TRBD1	TRBJ2-7	TRBV3-1/TRBV3-2	once
CASSLEGQGNEKLFF	TGCGCCAGCAGCTTGGAGGGACAGGGGAATGAAAAACTGTTTTTT	TRBD1	TRBJ1-4	TRBV5-1	few
CASSEHRTGFNSPLHF	TGTGCCAGCAGTGAACATAGGACAGGTTTCAATTCACCCCTCCACTTT	TRBD1	TRBJ1-6	TRBV2	.
CASSQDLGGASFF	TGTGCCAGCAGCCAAGACTTAGGAGGGGCAAGTTTCTTT	.	TRBJ1-1	TRBV14	.
CASSPAGGSEQYF	TGTGCCAGCAGCCCGGCCGGGGGTAGCGAGCAGTACTTC	.	TRBJ2-7	TRBV11-2	.
CASSSDRGHYGYTF	TGTGCCAGCAGTTCGGACAGGGGACACTATGGCTACACCTTC	TRBD1	TRBJ1-2	TRBV27	medium-sized
CASSRRTSGGYEQYF	TGTGCCAGCAGCAGACGGACTAGCGGGGGGTACGAGCAGTACTTC	TRBD2	TRBJ2-7	TRBV5-4	once
CASSQQDRPPYNEQFF	TGCGCCAGCAGCCAGCAGGACAGGCCTCCTTACAATGAGCAGTTCTTC	TRBD1	TRBJ2-1	TRBV4-1	once
CASSWTGDGSSPLHF	TGTGCCAGCAGCTGGACAGGGGACGGGTCTTCACCCCTCCACTTT	TRBD1	TRBJ1-6	TRBV7-8	.
CASSYAPHRYEQYF	TGTGCCAGCAGCTATGCGCCCCACCGGTACGAGCAGTACTTC	.	TRBJ2-7	TRBV5-6	.
CASSSEGVATDTQYF	TGCGCCAGCAGCTCCGAGGGGGTTGCCACAGATACGCAGTATTTT	.	TRBJ2-3	TRBV5-1	.